Here is one T cell receptor beta chain with its context. In this sample, this clonotype turned up many times. The antigen it recognizes is unknown. No base qualities exist here, and no much larger clone lies one base off it. TCRdb records Illumina HiSeq 2500 as the sequencer. TCR beta libraries were prepared by quantitative 5'-RACE with molecular barcodes. Per the source publication's procedure: To identify disease-linked TCR variants, a new computational method was used, one built on a probabilistic model of VDJ rearrangement. In TCRdb, the public reads were trimmed at Q25 with fastp and aligned with MiXCR, with productive beta chains retained. Rows with one shared CDR3 protein collapse into an entry with the most common genes and DNA. Here the V and J calls rest on TCRdb's processing, not on the authors' analysis. In all, the sample holds 250,000 to 350,000 distinct CDR3 sequences, and 20% to 25% of those were seen once. The ten largest clones capture around 3.2% of the sample.

This sample is drawn from a study of CD8 T cells in ankylosing spondylitis (dated 2017 in TCRdb). Study-wide context: The study profiled T cell receptor beta repertoires in healthy donors and ankylosing spondylitis patients to find disease-linked TCR variants. Peripheral blood was sampled, and synovial fluid was additionally collected from ankylosing spondylitis patients. In total, the full study cohort was made up of some 110 healthy donors and 25 to 30 ankylosing spondylitis patients. Beyond this particular receptor, the publication reports: A TCR beta motif made up of several highly homologous amino acid variants appeared to be characteristic of blood from ankylosing spondylitis patients. Some of the motif variants had been reported before in the synovial fluid and blood of reactive arthritis patients, a finding that suggests common disease-initiation mechanisms. A CD8+ phenotype was shown by the disease-linked clones, which were found at relatively low frequencies in peripheral blood. The disease-linked clones were reported as significantly enriched in matched synovial fluid samples from ankylosing spondylitis patients.

In the germline V gene, CDR1 corresponds to SQVTM and CDR2 to ANQGSEA. V is clipped by 1 base and J by 5 bases, and the sequence between their germline boundaries is 12 bases long. The CDR3 contains 14 residues, cysteine and phenylalanine counted. Just the 42-base CDR3 DNA is kept, in frame starting at base 1. The sequence was obtained from a female donor with ankylosing spondylitis or in good health (not recorded which). The sequencing input was blood, either unsorted or a sorted T cell fraction (not recorded which). The chain links TRBV29-1 with TRBJ1-5; no confident D gene assignment can be made. The DNA is as follows: TGCAGCGTTGAAGGTGGTGGGCGGGATCAGCCCCAGCATTTT. The encoded protein is CSVEGGGRDQPQHF.